This record concerns one TCR beta chain sequence. No antigen is known for it. Nothing much larger sits one base from this clone, and base qualities are not available. These data come from a study of shared clonotypes between healthy human individuals (TCRdb year 2020). Some background on the complete study: The cohort included three men and a couple of women between 18 and 49 years of age. For each donor, three plates each were used for CD4 naive and CD4 memory, two plates were used for CD8 naive, and one plate was used for CD8 memory. The study deeply sequenced blood TCR repertoires of about five healthy adults to estimate repertoire size and the extent of clonotype sharing between individuals. To increase sequencing depth and limit assay-specific biases, TCR repertoire library preparation and sequencing were carried out by different laboratories using diverse techniques. Each donor's leukapheresis produced roughly between about 0.8 and 8.9 billion PBMCs.

TCR CDR3 regions were amplified from genomic DNA by multiplex PCR using the deep immunoSEQ assay. Genomic DNA extracted from each cell subset was distributed evenly over all wells of several immunoSEQ 96-well plates, and each plate served as one replicate. For sorted subsets, about 200 ng genomic DNA, equal to 25,000 to 35,000 T cell genomes, was loaded into each replicate PCR. Purified libraries were measured with a Qubit 3.0 fluorometer, size-checked on a Bioanalyzer 2100, and measured again with the KAPA Library Quantification kit. Every immunoSEQ 96-well plate was sequenced on a dedicated single-read 150-cycle Illumina NextSeq 550 flow cell. On the authors' methods: Because only junctional sequences without quality scores were contained in the immunoSEQ output, filtering matching that applied to full-length reads could not be performed. Sequences were annotated with PyIR, a Python wrapper for IgBLAST v1.9, and V/J genes and CDR3 were assigned using IMGT germline references. Any read was removed if the V/J assignment was weak (E-value above 1e-6), the CDR3 was missing, or the read contained stop codons, out-of-frame junctions, or ambiguous translated residues. V3J clonotypes were defined as sequences sharing an identical inferred V gene, J gene, and CDR3 amino acid sequence. Percentage overlap between repertoires was computed as shared unique clonotypes divided by the size of the smaller repertoire. Richness of each repertoire was evaluated using RTK rarefaction, the Chao1 estimator, and Recon v2.1 estimates of unobserved clonotypes. Generation probabilities were computed with OLGA for all TCRbeta clonotypes obtained by the gDNA method from four donors. The source is immuneACCESS, and TCRdb retained only in-frame sequences with V and J called. Part of the clones is not carried over; for the studies checked, unresolved V genes explain less than half of this, and the remainder is unexplained. For V, J and clone size, that table is used; D and trimming come from the DNA. This sample holds under 2.5 million clones; 85% to 95% were observed only once. The ten largest account for around 0.38% of the sample.

The research as a whole found: Pairwise subsampling indicated that sequencing depth was expected to affect the degree of clonotype sharing among donors. Because the study included only a small number of donors, the genetic and exposure-history diversity represented was limited. Incomplete sequencing was indicated by rarefaction of sorted-subset datasets, despite the large sequencing depth. Larger estimated clonotype richness was generally found for naive subsets than for memory subsets. Sampling was restricted to blood, and TCR repertoires in tissue are likely to differ from TCR repertoires in blood. Higher generation probabilities were observed for clonotypes shared by all four sorted-subset donors than for non-shared clonotypes. Across a few donors, roughly 5.1% of naive CD4, approximately 4% of naive CD8, about 2.3% of memory CD4, and 0.3% to 0.45% of memory CD8 clonotypes were shared.

The donors were healthy, HIV-negative adults who had no recently reported acute infections or vaccinations. Every donor was a Caucasian adult living in Nashville, Tennessee, USA. Magnetic negative selection was used to enrich CD4+ T cells, after which naive cells were positively selected on CD45RA and the negative fraction became the memory subset. Blood was collected by leukapheresis, and PBMCs were isolated by Ficoll-Histopaque density gradient centrifugation and then cryopreserved in liquid nitrogen vapor phase. Analytical flow cytometry was used to check the purity and quantity of every magnetically sorted T cell population. Genomic DNA was isolated from each sorted fraction and quantified by UV absorbance on a Nanodrop 2000c. Per the germline V gene (reference sequence), SGHNT is the CDR1 and YYREEE is the CDR2. The CDR3 goes from the cysteine to the phenylalanine over 13 residues. Of the read, only the CDR3 DNA is kept; its 39 bases are in frame from base 1.

Sequencing was performed on naive CD4+ T cells from PBMCs. The cell subset or site label, as the study defines it: CD45RA+ positively selected. The chain was built from TRBV5-4 and TRBJ2-5; possibly the D gene is TRBD2, per 6 matching bases. Matching the DNA end better, TRBJ2-7 makes the J call doubtful. This clonotype was obtained from a man aged 18 to 29 in good health. Some clones in this sample may be carry-over from other donors' samples. The DNA sequence is as follows: TGTGCCAGCAGCTTAGCGGGTTACTACGAGCAGTACTTC. The translation is CASSLAGYYEQYF.